Each of the 12 T cell receptor beta chains below was sequenced from the same sample in a study of spatial heterogeneity in lung cancer. One entry per CDR3 protein results from TCRdb running MiXCR on the 5' RACE reads. The sample has tens of thousands of distinct CDR3 sequences, around 8% seen once. The time point here: sample taken at primary tumor resection. The authors sequenced whole RNA from tumor, nontumor lung or frozen PBMC without sorting. The sample consisted of PBMCs, taken at surgery. These receptors all come from a female donor with early-stage non-small cell lung cancer.

To note about this clonotype: A much larger clone sits a single nucleotide away, making a read error possible. The chain couples TRBV7-9 to TRBJ2-1; tentatively, D is TRBD2 (6 bases). The CDR3 runs 18 residues. The germline V gene has CDR1 SEHNR and CDR2 FQNEAQ (reference sequence). The germline V and J ends were trimmed by 3 bases and 2 bases, with 20 bases remaining between them. CDR3: CASSLVGGPPSAYNEQFF. The CDR3, as DNA: TGTGCCAGCAGCTTGGTGGGAGGACCACCAAGCGCCTACAATGAGCAGTTCTTC.

The V and J genes are TRBV29-1 and TRBJ1-1; D unresolved. V lost 5 bases and J lost 0, with 10 bases in between. This CDR3 has 13 residues. Germline CDR1 is SQVTM and CDR2 is ANQGSEA. CDR3 region: CSVSGPLNTEAFF. Here the CDR3 DNA reads TGCAGCGTTTCCGGACCGCTGAACACTGAAGCTTTCTTT.

This clonotype was observed a handful of times. The DNA for the CDR3 is TGTGCCAGCAGTCCCGCCATAGACACCTCTGAAGCTTTCTTT. Amino acids: CASSPAIDTSEAFF. The chain carries TRBV28 and TRBJ1-1; D not resolved. Trimming left V 5 bases short and J 6 bases short, with 16 bases between. Germline V CDR1 and CDR2: MDHEN, SYDVKM. The CDR3 extends over 14 amino acids.

This clonotype was detected ten times or more. This rearrangement joins TRBV5-5 to TRBJ2-7; D is unclear. The CDR3 sequence is 13 residues long. V was pared by 4 bases and J by 2 bases, with 10 bases between. The germline V gene has CDR1 SGHKS and CDR2 YYEKEE (reference sequence). This CDR3 is CASSLTWTYEQYF. For the CDR3, the DNA is TGTGCCAGCAGCCTCACCTGGACCTACGAGCAGTACTTC.

Ten or more counts support this clonotype. The V call is TRBV3-1, the J call TRBJ2-7, with D perhaps being TRBD1 or TRBD2 (5 bases each). The CDR3 sequence is 15 residues long. Germline values: CDR1 LGHDT, CDR2 YNNKEL (reference sequence). V lost 4 bases, J lost 0 bases, and 13 bases lay in between. CDR3 region: CASSLAGTASYEQYF. CDR3 bases: TGTGCCAGCAGCCTAGCCGGGACCGCCTCCTACGAGCAGTACTTC.

The sample holds many counts of this clonotype. The J gene is TRBJ2-5, the V gene TRBV5-4; no definite D call. Trimming took off 2 bases at V and 1 base at J, with 12 bases between the two ends. There are 15 residues in the CDR3. The V gene's germline CDR1 is SGHNT and CDR2 YYREEE (reference sequence). CDR3 sequence reads: CASSLIRAPQETQYF. The CDR3 nucleotides read TGTGCCAGCAGCTTAATCCGGGCGCCCCAAGAGACCCAGTACTTC.

The sample holds a few counts of this clonotype. The chain uses TRBV30 and TRBJ1-2; D not certain. Germline V CDR1 and CDR2: GTSNPN, SVGIG (reference sequence). The CDR3 has 10 residues. The CDR3 protein is CSSGNYGYTF. CDR3 sequence (DNA): TGTTCATCTGGGAACTATGGCTACACCTTC.

This clonotype was observed at least ten times. The chain joins TRBV11-3 to TRBJ1-3, with D perhaps TRBD1 (6 bases). The CDR3 is made up of 15 amino acids. The germline V gene has CDR1 SGHNT and CDR2 YENEEA. V lost 5 bases, J lost 2 bases, and 13 bases lay in between. CDR3 nucleotide sequence: TGTGCCAGCAGCGACGCCGGGACAACTGGAAACACCATATATTTT. Translating it yields CASSDAGTTGNTIYF.

In this sample, this clonotype turned up many times. This CDR3 is CASSYSSGRAGNEQFF. CDR3 DNA: TGTGCCAGCAGCTACTCCAGCGGGAGGGCCGGTAATGAGCAGTTCTTC. The chain carries TRBV4-2 and TRBJ2-1; 10 positions agree with TRBD2. The CDR3 spans 16 residues. CDR1 LGHNA and CDR2 YNFKEQ come from the germline V gene. The junction had 11 bases not matched to a gene; V was cut back by 5 bases and J by 7 bases.

By its share, this clonotype is medium-sized. In DNA, the CDR3 is TGTGCCAGCATCAAGAGTGGTTCGGAGACCCAGTACTTC. It is translated as CASIKSGSETQYF. J is TRBJ2-5 and V is TRBV7-9; D is uncertain. V dropped 7 bases and J dropped 5 bases, with 14 bases sitting between them. Germline CDR1 and CDR2: SEHNR and FQNEAQ (reference sequence). This CDR3 contains 13 residues. The whole variable domain, remainder taken from reference TRBV7-9 and TRBJ2-5, is DTGVSQNPRHKITKRGQNVTFRCDPISEHNRLYWYRQTLGQGPEFLTYFQNEAQLEKSRLLSDRFSAERPKGSFSTLEIQRTEQGDSAMYLCASIKSGSETQYFGPGTRLLVL.

This clonotype was detected many times. The chain joins TRBV11-2 to TRBJ2-1; 8 nucleotides align to TRBD1. CDR1 and CDR2 (germline): SGHAT, FQNNGV. The CDR3 contains 13 residues. The J segment lost 10 bases and the V segment lost 3 bases, leaving 5 bases of the junction unmatched. The CDR3 loop reads CASSFDYRGEQFF. The CDR3 coding sequence is TGTGCCAGCAGCTTCGATTACAGGGGGGAGCAGTTCTTC.

At least ten counts were recorded for this clonotype. In DNA, the CDR3 is TGTGCCAGCAGCCTATCGGGGCCGACCTACGAGCAGTACTTC. Its protein product is CASSLSGPTYEQYF. The rearrangement joins TRBV7-6 to TRBJ2-7; D may be TRBD1 or TRBD2 (5 bases each). V was shortened by 5 bases and J by 2 bases, with 13 bases between the two germline ends. The germline CDR1 and CDR2 sequences are SGHVS and FNYEAQ. This CDR3 spans 14 amino acids.